The 7 T cell receptor beta chains presented below share a single source sample, sequenced in a study of identical twins. TCRdb recomputed calls from the 5' RACE reads with MiXCR, one row per CDR3 protein. The sample has 540,000 or so distinct CDR3 sequences; about a fifth are singletons. This sample also appeared in a second study, on yellow fever vaccine responses in identical twins.

Sequencing was carried out using CD4+ T cells sorted from blood. These receptors originate from a woman younger than 35 in good health.

V is TRBV14 and J is TRBJ2-7; D remains unclear. V lost 0 bases to trimming and J lost 2 bases, with 8 bases between them. This CDR3 spans 14 amino acids. CDR1 and CDR2 (germline): SGHDN, FVKESK. CDR3 nucleotide sequence: TGTGCCAGCAGCCAAGAAGTTCAAGCCTACGAGCAGTACTTC. It is translated as CASSQEVQAYEQYF.

The V gene is TRBV7-9, the J gene TRBJ2-1; 8 bases align to TRBD1. The CDR3 has 16 amino acids. Germline lookup yields CDR1 SEHNR and CDR2 FQNEAQ (reference sequence). V lost 3 bases, J lost 8 bases, and 12 bases stayed unmatched. The CDR3 spells CASSLGRGLFVYEQFF. As DNA, the CDR3 is TGTGCCAGCAGCTTGGGCAGGGGGCTCTTCGTCTATGAGCAGTTCTTC.

The chain combines TRBV2 with TRBJ2-1, with D perhaps TRBD1 (6 bases). V was cut by 7 bases and J by 6 bases, with 13 bases left in between. Germline loops: CDR1 SNHLY, CDR2 FYNNEI. The CDR3 has 13 amino acids. CDR3 nucleotide sequence: TGTGCCAGCACGGCCAGGGGAACCAATGAGCAGTTCTTC. Encoded protein: CASTARGTNEQFF.

This clonotype was detected only a few times. The rearrangement uses TRBV6-5 and TRBJ1-1, with a weak D call TRBD1 (5 bases). The CDR3 has 15 residues. CDR1 is MNHEY and CDR2 is SVGAGI in the germline V gene. The V gene lost 0 bases and the J gene lost 5 bases, with 13 bases spanning the gap. The CDR3 coding sequence is TGTGCCAGCAGTTACTCTAGGGGCGCATCAACTGAAGCTTTCTTT. Translated: CASSYSRGASTEAFF.

The chain couples TRBV5-1 to TRBJ1-3; D uncertain. Trimming took 0 bases from V and 4 from J, leaving 5 bases between them. The CDR3 runs to 13 residues. Per germline, CDR1 SGHRS and CDR2 YFSETQ. The CDR3 sequence: CASSLEGGNTIYF. Here the CDR3 DNA reads TGCGCCAGCAGCTTGGAAGGAGGAAACACCATATATTTT.

This clonotype has more than one count but fewer than ten. V and J are TRBV19 and TRBJ2-4, with a tentative D call TRBD1 (5 bases). The germline V gene encodes CDR1 LNHDA and CDR2 SQIVND (reference sequence). The CDR3 is 17 residues long. Trimming removed 9 bases from V and 0 bases from J, with 21 bases in between. The CDR3: CARTDSEKLRAKNIQYF. In DNA, the CDR3 is TGTGCCAGAACAGACAGTGAGAAGTTACGAGCCAAAAACATTCAGTACTTC.

This clonotype has only a few counts. V gene TRBV20-1 combines with J gene TRBJ2-7; 9 bases map to TRBD2. Germline-derived CDR1 and CDR2 are DFQATT and SNEGSKA (reference sequence). J was trimmed by 2 bases and V by 3 bases; bases with no gene match: 5. The CDR3 has 14 amino acids. The CDR3 region is CSARLGLAAYEQYF. The CDR3 DNA follows: TGCAGTGCTAGGCTGGGACTAGCCGCCTACGAGCAGTACTTC.